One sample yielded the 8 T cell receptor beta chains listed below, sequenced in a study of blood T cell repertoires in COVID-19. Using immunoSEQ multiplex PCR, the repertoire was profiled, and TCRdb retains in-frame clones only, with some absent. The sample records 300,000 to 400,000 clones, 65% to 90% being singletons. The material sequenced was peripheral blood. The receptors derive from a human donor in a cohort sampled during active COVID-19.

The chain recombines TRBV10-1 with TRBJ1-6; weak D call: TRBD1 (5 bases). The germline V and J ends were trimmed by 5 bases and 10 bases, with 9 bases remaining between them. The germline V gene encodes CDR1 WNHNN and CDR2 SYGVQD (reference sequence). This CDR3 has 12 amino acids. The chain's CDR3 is CASSIGVSPLHF. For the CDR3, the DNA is TGCGCCAGCAGTATAGGGGTCTCACCCCTCCACTTT.

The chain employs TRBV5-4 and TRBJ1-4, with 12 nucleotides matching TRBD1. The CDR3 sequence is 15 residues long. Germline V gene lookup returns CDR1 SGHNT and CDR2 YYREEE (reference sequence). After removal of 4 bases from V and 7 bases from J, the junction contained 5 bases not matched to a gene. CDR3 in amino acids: CASSKRDRGLEKLFF. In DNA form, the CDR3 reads TGTGCCAGCAGCAAACGGGACAGGGGGCTTGAAAAACTGTTTTTT.

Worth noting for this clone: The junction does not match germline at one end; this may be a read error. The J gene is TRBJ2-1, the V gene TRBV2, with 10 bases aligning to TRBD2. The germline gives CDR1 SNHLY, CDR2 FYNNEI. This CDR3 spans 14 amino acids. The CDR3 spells CASRLAGAYSEQFF. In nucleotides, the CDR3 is TGTGCCAGCAGGCTAGCGGGGGCCTACAGTGAGCAGTTCTTC.

Here the CDR3 reads CASSIRRGNQPQHF. For the CDR3, the DNA is TGCGCCAGCAGTATACGGAGAGGCAATCAGCCCCAGCATTTT. The J gene is TRBJ1-5, the V gene TRBV10-2, with D unresolved. Germline V gene sequence: CDR1 WSHSY, CDR2 SAAADI. This CDR3 contains 14 residues. The ends were cut back, 5 bases at V and 2 bases at J, with 10 bases in the middle.

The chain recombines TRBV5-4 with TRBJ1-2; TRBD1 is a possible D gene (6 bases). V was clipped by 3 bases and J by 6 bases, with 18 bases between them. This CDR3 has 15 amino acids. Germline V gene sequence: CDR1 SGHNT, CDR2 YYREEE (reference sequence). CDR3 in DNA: TGTGCCAGCAGCTCCTTGAGTGCCGGGACAAATGGCTACACCTTC. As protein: CASSSLSAGTNGYTF.

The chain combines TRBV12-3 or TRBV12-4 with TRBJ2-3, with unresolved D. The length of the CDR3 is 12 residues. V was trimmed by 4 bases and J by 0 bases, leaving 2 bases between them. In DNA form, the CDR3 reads TGTGCCAGCAGTTCTAGCACAGATACGCAGTATTTT. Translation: CASSSSTDTQYF.

This CDR3 reads CASSKNSGGSYEQYF. Written as DNA, the CDR3 is TGTGCCAGCAGCAAGAATAGCGGGGGTTCTTACGAGCAGTACTTC. The chain links TRBV3-1 (or the pseudogene TRBV3-2) to TRBJ2-7, with TRBD2 matching over 9 bases. CDR1 is LGHDT, CDR2 YNNKEL, per germline (reference sequence). The CDR3 consists of 15 residues. The J segment lost 4 bases and the V segment lost 5 bases, leaving 9 bases of the junction unmatched.

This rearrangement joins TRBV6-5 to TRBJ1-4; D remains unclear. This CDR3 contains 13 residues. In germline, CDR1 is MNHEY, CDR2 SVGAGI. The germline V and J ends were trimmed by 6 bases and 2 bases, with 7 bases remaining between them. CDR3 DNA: TGTGCCAGCAGATCCCGGACTAATGAAAAACTGTTTTTT. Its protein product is CASRSRTNEKLFF.